This T cell receptor beta chain appears in the sequencing data of a study of beta chain features in type 1 diabetes. Notes on the study in general: VDJ junctions from patients with type 1 diabetes contained fewer insertions and more deletions. Compared with healthy donors, patients appeared to share more similar naive, central memory and regulatory TCRB repertoires. With patients and controls alike, PCR might favor shorter templates to an equal degree.

From germline, CDR1 is SGHRS and CDR2 YFSETQ. The CDR3 is 13 residues long. V was cut by 0 bases and J by 7 bases, with 8 bases left in between. All of the sorted populations showed purity greater than 98%. A word on this clone: Its antigen is unidentified.

What was sequenced were expressed TCRB transcripts, since all of the isolated RNA had been reverse transcribed. Assay: immunoSEQ multiplex PCR; the TCRdb copy retains only in-frame clones and omits some. The repertoire consists of roughly 230,000 clones, with 9.6% occurring once and the leading ten covering 0.03% to 0.04%. This TCR was sampled from a woman younger than 35 in good health. The sample consisted of naive CD4+ T cells from blood. This chain connects TRBV5-1 to TRBJ1-5; perhaps TRBD1 as D (5 bases). The CDR3: CASSLGSGQPQHF. Written as DNA, the CDR3 is TGCGCCAGCAGCTTGGGGTCAGGGCAGCCCCAGCATTTT.